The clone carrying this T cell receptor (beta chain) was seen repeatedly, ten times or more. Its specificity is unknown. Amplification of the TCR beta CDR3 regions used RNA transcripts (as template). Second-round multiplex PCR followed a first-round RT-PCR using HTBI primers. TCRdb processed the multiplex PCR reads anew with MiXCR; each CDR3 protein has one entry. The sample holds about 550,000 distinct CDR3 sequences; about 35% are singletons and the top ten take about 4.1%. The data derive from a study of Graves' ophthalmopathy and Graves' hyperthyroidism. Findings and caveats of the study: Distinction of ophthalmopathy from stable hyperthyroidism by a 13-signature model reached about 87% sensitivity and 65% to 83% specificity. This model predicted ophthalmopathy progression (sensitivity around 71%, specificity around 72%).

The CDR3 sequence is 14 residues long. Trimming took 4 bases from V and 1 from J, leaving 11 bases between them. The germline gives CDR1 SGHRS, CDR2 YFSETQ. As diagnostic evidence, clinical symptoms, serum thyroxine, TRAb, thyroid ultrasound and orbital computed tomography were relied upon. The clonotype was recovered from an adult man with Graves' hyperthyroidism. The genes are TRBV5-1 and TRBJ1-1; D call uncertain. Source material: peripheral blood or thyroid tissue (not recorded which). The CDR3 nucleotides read TGCGCCAGCAGCCTGGGTAAAGAGAACACTGAAGCTTTCTTT. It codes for CASSLGKENTEAFF.